Reported below is one TCR beta chain. The target of this receptor is not known. Base qualities are not provided; no much larger clone lies one nucleotide away. TCRdb records Illumina HiSeq 1500 as the sequencer. In TCRdb, the public reads were trimmed at Q25 with fastp and aligned with MiXCR, with productive beta chains retained. Rows are unified per CDR3 protein, each entry keeping the most common DNA and genes. In this sample the table shows around 430,000 distinct CDR3 sequences, 42% of which occur a single time. The ten largest clones add up to 43% of the sample. According to the study, the label for this sample's treatment or condition signals: in vitro stimulation with specific CMV peptide epitopes to enrich CMV-specific T cells. Reading the germline V gene gives CDR1 SGHVT and CDR2 SQSDAQ. V and J are truncated by 2 bases and 4 bases respectively, leaving an intervening sequence of 14 bases. The cysteine opens and the phenylalanine closes a CDR3 of 15 amino acids. Only the CDR3 part of the read is kept: 45 bases, read in frame from the first base.

This sample stems from a study of T cell repertoires in cytomegalovirus infection (dated by TCRdb to the late 2010s). Broadly, across the study: Alongside well-studied HLA-B-restricted epitopes, the peptide stimulations were aimed at recently identified HLA-C-restricted CMV epitopes, whose presentation resists viral immunomodulation. The HLA type of each donor mattered for the analysis, because public TCR beta signatures pointed to carriage of CMV infection along with the matching HLA type. Findings and caveats that apply to the study as a whole: The ex vivo response was dominated by HLA-C-restricted CMV-specific TCR beta clonotypes, and the single most frequent clonotype in two of eight donors was supplied by these HLA-C-restricted clonotypes. In both this cohort and an independent cohort of 352 donors, the cumulative frequency of public TCR beta family members distinguished carriers of CMV infection plus the relevant HLA type.

The chain joins TRBV7-4 to TRBJ1-1, with the D gene not clear enough to name. Source: cultured PBMCs, taken from culture after CMV antigen stimulation. The TCR originated in a human donor in good health (CMV status not recorded). Some clones in this sample may be carry-over from other donors' samples. The CDR3 region: CASSLFELAATEAFF. The DNA sequence reads TGTGCCAGCAGCTTATTTGAGTTGGCGGCCACTGAAGCTTTCTTT.